This T cell receptor (beta chain) emerged from a study of T cells after yellow fever vaccination. CDR1 and CDR2 from the germline V gene are DFQATT and SNEGSKA (reference sequence). V was pared by 3 bases and J by 2 bases, with 13 bases of the junction left unmatched. This CDR3 has 16 amino acids. Broader study findings: A weaker but faster secondary response was observed, peaking on day 5 versus 15. Primary-vaccination clones mostly resurfaced post-booster (less than 98% CD4, approximately 87% CD8).

For TCR, cDNA came from 5'RACE template switching, which added a universal primer site and UMIs. Via MiXCR, TCRdb re-called the 5' RACE reads, giving one row per CDR3 protein. The table lists over 65,000 distinct CDR3 sequences, about an eighth of them singletons, with 20% to 25% in the top ten. The specimen comprised CD8+ T cells not binding an NS4B(214-222) dextramer, sorted from PBMCs, sampled roughly 20 days after the first yellow fever vaccination. This TCR was sampled from a man aged 18 to 30 who received the YFV17D yellow fever vaccine. The gene calls are TRBV20-1 and TRBJ2-7, with TRBD1 matching 7 bases. The CDR3, as DNA: TGCAGTGCTAGGGAACCTACAGGGGTGTTCCCCTACGAGCAGTACGTC. Protein product: CSAREPTGVFPYEQYV.